The 15 T cell receptor beta chains presented below share a single source sample, sequenced in a study of blood T cell repertoires in COVID-19. Assay: immunoSEQ multiplex PCR; the TCRdb copy retains only in-frame clones and omits some. The sample lists 95,000 to 100,000 clones; less than 85% were seen once. Sequenced material: peripheral blood. The origin of the receptors is a woman in her sixties or seventies with active or convalescent COVID-19.

The rearrangement uses TRBV9 and TRBJ2-3; D is possibly TRBD2 (5 bases). The CDR3 contains 16 residues. CDR1 is SGDLS, CDR2 YYNGEE, per germline. V lost 4 bases, J lost 1 base, and 16 bases lay in between. Here the CDR3 DNA reads TGTGCCAGCAGCACAGTCGGCGGGTATGGCACAGATACGCAGTATTTT. Translation: CASSTVGGYGTDTQYF.

The rearrangement links TRBV3-1 (or the pseudogene TRBV3-2) to TRBJ2-7, with a possible D match to TRBD1 (6 bases). The CDR3 extends over 15 amino acids. Germline CDR1 reads LGHDT; CDR2 reads YNNKEL (reference sequence). Between the trimmed V and J ends, which lost 6 bases and 4 bases, there was a span of 19 bases. CDR3 residues: CASSRTPQQGYEQYF. Here the CDR3 DNA reads TGTGCCAGCAGTCGCACCCCTCAACAGGGATACGAGCAGTACTTC.

V is TRBV6-5 and J is TRBJ1-1; 7 bases align to TRBD1. This CDR3 contains 13 residues. V lost 7 bases and J lost 5; bases outside the gene matches: 7. Germline V gene sequence: CDR1 MNHEY, CDR2 SVGAGI. In DNA form, the CDR3 reads TGTGCCAGCACCCCACCACAGGGGACTGAAGCTTTCTTT. This gives the protein CASTPPQGTEAFF.

The genes are TRBV7-2 and TRBJ2-3, with no clear D. The V end was cut by 3 bases, the J end by 2 bases, with 12 bases between. From germline, CDR1 is SGHTA and CDR2 FQGNSA. The CDR3 is 15 residues long. CDR3 DNA: TGTGCCAGCAGCTTTAGTTCCCAAAACACAGATACGCAGTATTTT. Translated, it gives CASSFSSQNTDTQYF.

This clone was observed a few times. The chain is built from TRBV28 and TRBJ1-4; D is unresolved. Deletions cut 8 bases from V and 0 bases from J, with 10 bases between. The germline CDR1 and CDR2 sequences are MDHEN and SYDVKM. There are 14 residues in the CDR3. This CDR3 reads CASSSPSTNEKLFF. The CDR3 nucleotides are TGTGCCAGCTCCAGTCCCTCAACTAATGAAAAACTGTTTTTT.

This chain links TRBV27 with TRBJ1-1; D perhaps matches TRBD1 (6 bases). Germline lookup yields CDR1 MNHEY and CDR2 SMNVEV (reference sequence). The CDR3 length is 17 residues. Trimming removed 5 bases from V and 2 bases from J, with 21 bases in between. The CDR3, as DNA: TGTGCCAGCAGTCCCCTAGGGCAGGGGATTTTAAACACTGAAGCTTTCTTT. It specifies CASSPLGQGILNTEAFF.

This clone was counted between two and nine times. The rearrangement uses TRBV3-1 (or the pseudogene TRBV3-2) and TRBJ2-5; perhaps TRBD1 as D (5 bases). The germline V gene encodes CDR1 LGHDT and CDR2 YNNKEL (reference sequence). The CDR3 sequence is 13 residues long. Trimming stripped 7 bases from V and 3 bases from J, with 12 bases between. CDR3 protein: CASTGHMEETQYF. CDR3 nucleotides: TGTGCCAGCACCGGACATATGGAAGAGACCCAGTACTTC.

This clone was picked up one time. This rearrangement joins TRBV6-6 to TRBJ1-5; 8 bases match TRBD1. With 5 bases clipped from V and 5 bases from J, the junction kept 8 bases outside the gene matches. CDR3 length equals 15 residues. Germline V CDR1 and CDR2: MNHNY, SVGAGI (reference sequence). The CDR3 coding sequence is TGTGCCAGCAGTGGTGGGACAGGTGTTCATCAGCCCCAGCATTTT. It yields the protein CASSGGTGVHQPQHF.

V and J are TRBV24-1 and TRBJ2-3; no definite D call. V lost 7 bases and J 2 bases, leaving 15 bases between the germline ends. The CDR3 is made up of 15 amino acids. The germline V gene encodes CDR1 KGHDR and CDR2 SFDVKD. The CDR3 protein is CATSERAGLTDTQYF. The CDR3 coding sequence is TGTGCCACCAGCGAGAGAGCAGGCCTCACAGATACGCAGTATTTT.

V is TRBV9 and J is TRBJ2-7, with 11 bases matching TRBD1. Trimming cost V 2 bases and J 5 bases; bases outside gene matches: 6. The CDR3 contains 15 residues. CDR1 SGDLS and CDR2 YYNGEE come from the germline V gene. Written as DNA, the CDR3 is TGTGCCAGCAGCGTGTATGGGACAGGGGGAAACGAGCAGTACTTC. It specifies CASSVYGTGGNEQYF.

This chain uses TRBV27 with TRBJ1-1, with D hard to call. This CDR3 is built from 13 residues. Deletions cut 3 bases from V and 4 bases from J, with 9 bases between. Germline assignment: CDR1 MNHEY and CDR2 SMNVEV (reference sequence). In DNA, the CDR3 is TGTGCCAGCAGTTTTACCCGGGGCACTGAAGCTTTCTTT. It specifies CASSFTRGTEAFF.

The rearrangement joins TRBV6-5 to TRBJ2-6, with D possibly TRBD1 on 5 matching bases. V lost 2 bases and J lost 6, with 8 bases in between. Germline assignment: CDR1 MNHEY and CDR2 SVGAGI. This CDR3 region has 14 residues. The CDR3: CASSYPGPANVLTF. As DNA, the CDR3 is TGTGCCAGCAGTTACCCAGGGCCGGCCAACGTCCTGACTTTC.

This chain uses TRBV6-1 with TRBJ1-5, with D unclear. CDR3 length equals 16 residues. CDR1 is MNHNS and CDR2 is SASEGT in the germline V gene. Trimming cost V 8 bases and J 1 base, with 18 bases left between them. The CDR3 region has the DNA TGTGCCAGCGTTGAAGTTTTAACATTAAGCAATCAGCCCCAGCATTTT. This translates into CASVEVLTLSNQPQHF.

The chain recombines TRBV20-1 with TRBJ2-1, with unresolved D. Deletions cut 3 bases from V and 4 bases from J, with 13 bases between. The CDR3 has 14 amino acids. The germline V gene encodes CDR1 DFQATT and CDR2 SNEGSKA (reference sequence). In DNA form, the CDR3 reads TGCAGTGCTAGTTACTCGACAAAATACAATGAGCAGTTCTTC. This gives the protein CSASYSTKYNEQFF.

This chain uses TRBV7-2 with TRBJ1-5; D is perhaps TRBD1 (5 bases). Germline values: CDR1 SGHTA, CDR2 FQGNSA. The CDR3 runs to 15 residues. V gave up 5 bases and J gave up 3 bases, with 14 bases separating them. As DNA, the CDR3 is TGTGCCAGCAGCCCCTCGAAGGGGCCCAATCAGCCCCAGCATTTT. Its translation: CASSPSKGPNQPQHF. Together with reference TRBV7-2 and TRBJ1-5, the CDR3 gives the full variable domain: GAGVSQSPSNKVTEKGKDVELRCDPISGHTALYWYRQSLGQGLEFLIYFQGNSAPDKSGLPSDRFSAERTGGSVSTLTIQRTQQEDSAVYLCASSPSKGPNQPQHFGDGTRLSIL.